Listed below are T cell receptor beta chains from one sample, sequenced in a study of CXCR3-negative and CXCR3-positive naive CD8 T cells. TCRdb re-analyzed the 5' RACE reads; it lists each CDR3 protein once, without DNA. Its table records approximately 48,000 distinct CDR3 sequences. The specimen was naive CXCR3+ CD8+ T cells from blood. Source of these receptors: a human donor in good health. Some clones in this sample may be carry-over from other donors' samples. CDR3s include the opening cysteine and the closing phenylalanine or tryptophan. Each record gives: clone size, V gene, J gene, CDR3 protein. Clone sizes are given selectively: once, few, many, or a class where the clone is expanded.

-,TRBV7-9,TRBJ2-7,CASSLAGNNEQYF
-,TRBV7-9,TRBJ2-1,CASSSPGLAGEQFF
-,TRBV11-2,TRBJ2-3,CASSLEAGTGFSDTQYF
-,TRBV5-1,TRBJ2-1,CASSLVGEQNEQFF
-,TRBV28,TRBJ2-7,CASGSQGTYEQYF
-,TRBV20-1,TRBJ2-3,CSARSLGTSELGDTQYF
-,TRBV5-1,TRBJ2-7,CASTETVAEQYF
-,TRBV5-5,TRBJ2-5,CASSLDGPRQPQETQYF
-,TRBV6-2/TRBV6-3,TRBJ2-7,CASSFDRDRGSLYEQYF
-,TRBV12-3/TRBV12-4,TRBJ2-6,CASSFPTETGANVLTF
-,TRBV11-2,TRBJ1-2,CASSLTEDRVNGYTF
-,TRBV4-2,TRBJ1-5,CASSQDWEGAPPQHF
-,TRBV4-2,TRBJ1-2,CASSHPGDRLYNYGYTF
-,TRBV27,TRBJ2-7,CASSQGAVDEQYF
medium-sized,TRBV6-5,TRBJ2-1,CASTQLGSYNEQFF
-,TRBV19,TRBJ1-1,CASSIARGRTEAFF
-,TRBV5-1,TRBJ2-7,CASSLVSGGAYEQYF
-,TRBV28,TRBJ2-2,CASSLLQGYTGELFF
-,TRBV20-1,TRBJ2-1,CSARSLAGNEQFF
-,TRBV19,TRBJ1-2,CASSTGVRGYTF
-,TRBV24-1,TRBJ2-2,CATSDLPSGELFF
-,TRBV7-6,TRBJ2-3,CASSSLTDTQYF
-,TRBV5-1,TRBJ2-7,CASSLPSGVLDEQYF
-,TRBV11-1,TRBJ2-3,CASSRDFPRLAEITDTQYF
-,TRBV5-8,TRBJ2-7,CASSWQGSSEQYF
-,TRBV6-2/TRBV6-3,TRBJ2-1,CASSSGGAYNEQFF
-,TRBV5-6,TRBJ2-3,CASRRGVITDTQYF
-,TRBV21-1,TRBJ2-1,CASEKGFPLYNEQFF
-,TRBV7-2,TRBJ2-7,CASSPVAGYEQYF
-,TRBV2,TRBJ2-1,CASSKLANEQFF
-,TRBV6-5,TRBJ1-2,CASSYAEGGYTF
-,TRBV6-2/TRBV6-3,TRBJ1-5,CASSYSDRATGQPQHF
-,TRBV5-1,TRBJ1-1,CASSLDGQVNTEAFF
-,TRBV7-2,TRBJ1-6,CASSSGDRGNWSPLHF
-,TRBV15,TRBJ2-7,CATSGEVSSYEQYF
-,TRBV5-1,TRBJ2-4,CASSLEPGHSLSKNIQYF
-,TRBV29-1,TRBJ1-2,CSVEGTGGGYGYTF
-,TRBV10-3,TRBJ2-2,CAISDIGGIGGELFF
-,TRBV27,TRBJ1-1,CASSSLVAGSTEAFF
-,TRBV14,TRBJ2-2,CASSYTGDTGELFF
-,TRBV20-1,TRBJ1-5,CSARSLGADRDNQPQHF
-,TRBV4-3,TRBJ2-1,CASSQDAAGGHSNEQFF
-,TRBV7-9,TRBJ1-3,CASSPWASGNTIYF
-,TRBV11-2,TRBJ1-1,CASSLAPYTGSGDTEAFF
-,TRBV20-1,TRBJ2-1,CSAREGFFGGGNEQFF
-,TRBV18,TRBJ2-3,CASSPPEGIDTQYF
-,TRBV4-3,TRBJ1-3,CASSRLGGLSSGNTIYF
-,TRBV6-5,TRBJ1-4,CASSLEGGTTNEKLFF
-,TRBV7-9,TRBJ1-3,CASEGSGNTIYF
-,TRBV12-3/TRBV12-4,TRBJ1-1,CASSQNWDTEAFF
-,TRBV11-2,TRBJ1-1,CASSLDRKNTEAFF
-,TRBV11-2,TRBJ2-7,CASSPSTTGRPYEQYF
-,TRBV28,TRBJ2-1,CASSLGGDNEQFF